This entry lists 20 T cell receptor beta chains sequenced from one sample in a study of blood T cells in healthy people across ages. A sample-barcoded 5' primer and a J-beta primer mix were used in a second PCR of about 7 to 11 cycles. TCRdb independently ran MiXCR on the 5' RACE reads; one entry per CDR3 protein. The data contain some 850,000 distinct CDR3 sequences, under 30% of them singletons. These data were likewise used in another study, on T cells of mothers and their children.

Material: blood. The origin of the receptors is a boy younger than 18 in good health.

This clonotype has a handful of counts. The chain combines TRBV9 with TRBJ2-4; possibly TRBD2 for D (5 bases). V was pared by 0 bases and J by 7 bases, with 14 bases between. The length of the CDR3 is 15 residues. Germline V gives CDR1 SGDLS, CDR2 YYNGEE. This CDR3 reads CASSVGRGLGNIQYF. Here the CDR3 DNA reads TGTGCCAGCAGCGTAGGTCGAGGGCTGGGGAACATTCAGTACTTC.

For this clonotype: One end of the junction fails to match germline, which may point to a read error. The chain joins TRBV12-3 or TRBV12-4 to TRBJ2-5; 7 bases map to TRBD2. The CDR3 consists of 14 residues. CDR3 protein: CASSLTGGSYEQHF. The CDR3 nucleotides are TGTGCCAGCAGTTTGACGGGGGGATCCTACGAGCAGCACTTC.

The genes are TRBV6-1 and TRBJ2-7; a possible D gene is TRBD1 (6 bases). This CDR3 has 13 residues. Deletions cut 6 bases from V and 3 bases from J, with 12 bases between. Germline lookup yields CDR1 MNHNS and CDR2 SASEGT. The CDR3 DNA is TGTGCCAGCAGCCATTCGACAGGCTACGAGCAGTACTTC. Translating it yields CASSHSTGYEQYF.

The rearrangement joins TRBV12-3 or TRBV12-4 to TRBJ2-7; possible D gene TRBD1, 5 bases. Deletions cut 8 bases from V and 2 bases from J, with 16 bases between. There are 14 residues in the CDR3. The CDR3 DNA reads as TGTGCCAGCGGGGAACAGGACCGGGCCTACGAGCAGTACTTC. This sequence encodes CASGEQDRAYEQYF.

The gene calls are TRBV5-1 and TRBJ2-1; TRBD1 might be the D (5 bases). V was shortened by 0 bases and J by 9 bases, with 10 bases between the two germline ends. This CDR3 is built from 13 residues. Germline loops: CDR1 SGHRS, CDR2 YFSETQ. The CDR3 coding sequence is TGCGCCAGCAGCTTGGAAGGGGCAGGTGAGCAGTTCTTC. Translation gives CASSLEGAGEQFF. Supplemented by reference TRBV5-1 and TRBJ2-1, the full variable domain reads KAGVTQTPRYLIKTRGQQVTLSCSPISGHRSVSWYQQTPGQGLQFLFEYFSETQRNKGNFPGRFSGRQFSNSRSEMNVSTLELGDSALYLCASSLEGAGEQFFGPGTRLTVL.

The chain recombines TRBV6-5 with TRBJ1-2; 9 nucleotides match TRBD1. Germline V gene sequence: CDR1 MNHEY, CDR2 SVGAGI. V gave up 6 bases and J gave up 8 bases; unmatched junction bases: 7. This CDR3 contains 13 residues. CDR3 nucleotide sequence: TGTGCCAGCAGAGAGACAGGGGGAGGAGGCTACACCTTC. Protein product: CASRETGGGGYTF.

There are a few counts of this clonotype. The chain has TRBV20-1 and TRBJ2-7, with 9 bases aligning to TRBD2. Germline V gives CDR1 DFQATT, CDR2 SNEGSKA (reference sequence). V gave up 2 bases and J gave up 9 bases; unmatched junction bases: 8. This CDR3 has 13 amino acids. CDR3: CSARRRGGIPQYF. The DNA of the CDR3 is TGCAGTGCTAGACGGCGGGGGGGCATTCCGCAGTACTTC.

Here the CDR3 DNA reads TGCGCCAGCAGCTTGGCCTCTAGGCCTAGCGGGGGCGGAAACATTCAGTACTTC. Translation: CASSLASRPSGGGNIQYF. The chain links TRBV5-1 to TRBJ2-4, with 10 bases that match TRBD2. The CDR3 covers 18 residues. The germline V gene has CDR1 SGHRS and CDR2 YFSETQ. Unmatched junction bases numbered 12, after V lost 0 bases and J lost 6 bases.

This chain connects TRBV4-2 to TRBJ2-5; weak D call: TRBD2 (5 bases). The J call may not be correct, given that the DNA end is closer to TRBJ2-1. Looked up from germline, CDR1 is LGHNA and CDR2 is YNFKEQ. CDR3 length: 15 residues. The CDR3 loop reads CASSPRDRGSDEQFF. DNA of the CDR3: TGTGCCAGCAGCCCCCGAGACCGGGGATCGGATGAGCAGTTCTTC.

The DNA of the CDR3 is TGCAGTGCATTTGGACAGACCTCTGGAAACACCATATATTTT. Protein product: CSAFGQTSGNTIYF. This rearrangement joins TRBV20-1 to TRBJ1-3; D perhaps matches TRBD1 (6 bases). Germline V CDR1 and CDR2: DFQATT, SNEGSKA (reference sequence). Trimming stripped 6 bases from V and 0 bases from J, with 12 bases between. The CDR3 has 14 residues.

This clonotype turned up a few times. The gene calls are TRBV6-5 and TRBJ2-5; 8 bases match TRBD1. V lost 6 bases to trimming and J lost 3 bases; unmatched junction nucleotides: 9. Germline V gene lookup returns CDR1 MNHEY and CDR2 SVGAGI. The CDR3 spans 15 residues. The DNA for the CDR3 is TGTGCCAGCAGACTTGGACAGGGCGTGGAAGAGACCCAGTACTTC. Protein: CASRLGQGVEETQYF.

The chain links TRBV15 to TRBJ1-2; D might be TRBD1 (5 bases). The CDR3 runs to 13 residues. Trimming cost V 5 bases and J 3 bases, with 10 bases left between them. Per germline, CDR1 LNHNV and CDR2 YYDKDF (reference sequence). The CDR3 here is CATSLRGYYGYTF. The CDR3 bases are TGTGCCACCAGCCTAAGGGGATACTATGGCTACACCTTC.

The rearrangement uses TRBV28 and TRBJ1-1; the D is unclear. This CDR3 has 13 residues. The V gene lost 5 bases and the J gene lost 1 base, with 8 bases spanning the gap. CDR1 and CDR2 from the germline V gene are MDHEN and SYDVKM. Here the CDR3 DNA reads TGTGCCAGCAGTGTCCCTGGGAACACTGAAGCTTTCTTT. Translated, it gives CASSVPGNTEAFF.

The sample holds a few counts of this clonotype. The V and J genes are TRBV5-1 and TRBJ2-4, with TRBD2 as a possible D gene (6 bases). CDR1 and CDR2 from the germline V gene are SGHRS and YFSETQ. Trimming removed 0 bases from V and 8 bases from J, with 15 bases in between. This CDR3 region has 15 residues. The CDR3 DNA reads TGCGCCAGCAGCTTGGCCCGGGGAGGTTACGACATTCAGTACTTC. It is translated as CASSLARGGYDIQYF.

The chain carries TRBV6-5 and TRBJ2-7; the D gene is possibly TRBD2 (6 bases). Deletions cut 2 bases from V and 7 bases from J, with 12 bases between. Germline values: CDR1 MNHEY, CDR2 SVGAGI. The CDR3 sequence is 13 residues long. CDR3 in DNA: TGTGCCAGCAGTTACGAGGCGGCGGGGGAGCAGTACTTC. Amino acids: CASSYEAAGEQYF.

The chain joins TRBV5-1 to TRBJ2-1; no firm D call. Germline V gene data show CDR1 as SGHRS and CDR2 as YFSETQ. The CDR3 runs to 12 residues. Trimming cost V 7 bases and J 5 bases, with 10 bases left between them. CDR3: CASSRENNEQFF. The CDR3 nucleotides read TGCGCCAGCTCTCGCGAGAACAATGAGCAGTTCTTC.

This clonotype turned up a few times. The gene calls are TRBV5-1 and TRBJ2-3; maybe TRBD2 (6 bases). Germline assignment: CDR1 SGHRS and CDR2 YFSETQ. V lost 0 bases and J 5 bases, leaving 13 bases between the germline ends. The CDR3 has 15 amino acids. CDR3 sequence (DNA): TGCGCCAGCAGCTTGGTTACGGGGGAGCTAGATACGCAGTATTTT. Amino acid sequence: CASSLVTGELDTQYF.

This sequence joins TRBV28 and TRBJ2-1; D unclear. Germline-derived CDR1 and CDR2 are MDHEN and SYDVKM. Trimming stripped 2 bases from V and 4 bases from J, with 12 bases between. The CDR3 covers 15 residues. This chain's CDR3 is CASSLGGTQYNEQFF. CDR3 nucleotides: TGTGCCAGCAGTTTAGGCGGAACCCAGTACAATGAGCAGTTCTTC.

This clonotype was seen once. J is TRBJ2-5 and V is TRBV20-1; no firm D call. Germline loops: CDR1 DFQATT, CDR2 SNEGSKA (reference sequence). The CDR3 runs 13 residues. V was shortened by 3 bases and J by 5 bases, with 13 bases between the two germline ends. The CDR3 sequence: CSASLGLQETQYF. The CDR3 nucleotides are TGCAGTGCTAGTCTGGGTTTACAGGAGACCCAGTACTTC.

The chain combines TRBV29-1 with TRBJ1-4; 10 nucleotides align to TRBD1. Germline CDR1 reads SQVTM; CDR2 reads ANQGSEA. With 2 bases clipped from V and 7 bases from J, the junction kept 16 bases outside the gene matches. The CDR3 is 18 residues long. The CDR3 nucleotides read TGCAGCGTTGAATGTTTGGGACAGGGGACGGACGGGGCTGAAAAACTGTTTTTT. It codes for CSVECLGQGTDGAEKLFF.